This T cell receptor (beta chain) was captured by sequencing in a study of shared clonotypes between healthy human individuals. As regards this clone: Within the sample, other DNA sequences also encode this same CDR3.

The CDR3 spans 14 residues. From germline, CDR1 is MGHDK and CDR2 SYGVNS. Trimming cost V 4 bases and J 4 bases, with 10 bases left between them. The DNA input per sorted-subset replicate PCR was around 200 ng, corresponding to 32,000 or so T cell genomes. Using immunoSEQ multiplex PCR, the repertoire was profiled, and TCRdb retains in-frame clones only, with some absent. The sample shows 2.3 million or so clones, 85% to 95% of them seen only once. This chain joins TRBV25-1 and TRBJ1-4; the D is unclear. What was sequenced was naive CD4+ T cells from PBMCs. Subset here: CD45RA+ positively selected. This TCR derives from a man aged 18 to 29 in good health. Some clones in this sample may be carry-over from other donors' samples. The CDR3 bases are TGTGCCAGCAGTGGGTTAGGGAGTAATGAAAAACTGTTTTTT. Translation gives CASSGLGSNEKLFF.